These 13 T cell receptor beta chains originate from one sample sequenced in a study of blood T cell repertoires in COVID-19. Using immunoSEQ multiplex PCR, the repertoire was profiled, and TCRdb retains in-frame clones only, with some absent. The sample contains 350,000 to 400,000 clones, roughly 90% of which appear only once. The sequenced sample consisted of peripheral blood. The source is a woman aged 25 to 39 with COVID-19, enrolled during active disease.

V gene TRBV11-2 combines with J gene TRBJ1-6; TRBD1 might be the D (6 bases). The CDR3 sequence is 15 residues long. The germline V gene has CDR1 SGHAT and CDR2 FQNNGV. The V and J ends lost 0 bases and 3 bases respectively, with 6 bases between them. CDR3 nucleotides: TGTGCCAGCAGCTTAGAGGACAGCTATAATTCACCCCTCCACTTT. Translating it yields CASSLEDSYNSPLHF.

The chain recombines TRBV29-1 with TRBJ2-3, with TRBD2 matching 9 bases. This CDR3 region has 16 residues. Germline trimming cut 4 bases from V and 5 bases from J; bases unmatched to any gene: 13. Germline lookup yields CDR1 SQVTM and CDR2 ANQGSEA. The CDR3 reads CSVGKDGREGQDTQYF. CDR3 nucleotides: TGCAGCGTTGGCAAAGACGGGCGGGAGGGACAAGATACGCAGTATTTT.

This chain connects TRBV6-4 to TRBJ2-2, with D unresolved. Deletions cut 0 bases from V and 5 bases from J, with 4 bases between. The CDR3 is 13 amino acids. CDR1 is MRHNA, CDR2 SNTAGT, per germline. CDR3 residues: CASSDSETGELFF. The CDR3 DNA is TGTGCCAGCAGTGACTCAGAGACCGGGGAGCTGTTTTTT.

The chain links TRBV3-1 (or the pseudogene TRBV3-2) to TRBJ1-5; TRBD1 matches at 8 bases. This CDR3 comprises 19 residues. The V segment lost 3 bases and the J segment 2 bases; nucleotides outside the gene matches: 15. Germline V gene data show CDR1 as LGHDT and CDR2 as YNNKEL (reference sequence). The CDR3 loop reads CASSHRTGLLNRRNQPQHF. The CDR3 DNA reads TGTGCCAGCAGCCACAGGACAGGGCTTCTAAATCGACGCAATCAGCCCCAGCATTTT.

The chain recombines TRBV13 with TRBJ2-7; D gene unclear. There are 14 residues in the CDR3. Deletions cut 0 bases from V and 0 bases from J, with 6 bases between. Germline V gene data show CDR1 as PRHDT and CDR2 as FYEKMQ (reference sequence). This CDR3 is CASSLGVSSYEQYF. As DNA, the CDR3 is TGTGCCAGCAGCTTAGGCGTGAGCTCCTACGAGCAGTACTTC.

The chain combines TRBV10-1 with TRBJ1-1, with D hard to call. Trimming removed 2 bases from V and 1 base from J, with 14 bases in between. CDR1 is WNHNN, CDR2 SYGVQD, per germline (reference sequence). The CDR3 runs 16 residues. The CDR3: CASSEQIPGRNTEAFF. For the CDR3, the DNA is TGCGCCAGCAGTGAGCAGATCCCGGGTCGGAACACTGAAGCTTTCTTT.

The gene calls are TRBV20-1 and TRBJ1-4; D may be TRBD1 (6 bases). CDR1 and CDR2 (germline): DFQATT, SNEGSKA (reference sequence). This CDR3 is 11 amino acids long. Trimming took 5 bases from V and 8 from J, leaving 9 bases between them. The CDR3 DNA reads as TGCAGTGCTCCCACAGGGGAAAAACTGTTTTTT. Amino acid sequence: CSAPTGEKLFF.

The chain employs TRBV7-9 and TRBJ2-7, with 10 nucleotides matching TRBD2. Trimming took 3 bases from V and 4 from J; bases not matched to a gene: 15. CDR3 length: 18 residues. Germline loops: CDR1 SEHNR, CDR2 FQNEAQ (reference sequence). CDR3 region: CASSFMSSGRPDFYEQYV. In nucleotides, the CDR3 is TGTGCCAGCAGCTTTATGAGTAGCGGGAGGCCAGACTTTTACGAGCAGTACGTC.

The J gene is TRBJ2-2, the V gene TRBV4-3; 9 nucleotides line up with TRBD2. The CDR3 loop spans 18 amino acids. Trimming at V came to 4 bases and at J to 6 bases, leaving 15 bases not matched to a gene. Per the germline V gene, CDR1 is LGHNA and CDR2 is YSLEER. The CDR3, as DNA: TGCGCCAGCAGCCCCGAGGTGGGCGGGGGGGTTTCGGCCGGGGAGCTGTTTTTT. It yields the protein CASSPEVGGGVSAGELFF.

The CDR3 nucleotides read TGTGCCAGCAGCTTAAGGGTGATAGGGACACCCCAAGAGACCCAGTACTTC. This gives the protein CASSLRVIGTPQETQYF. V and J are TRBV7-9 and TRBJ2-5; D is possibly TRBD1 (6 bases). The CDR3 covers 17 residues. CDR1 is SEHNR, CDR2 FQNEAQ, per germline (reference sequence). The ends were cut back, 2 bases at V and 1 base at J, with 17 bases in the middle.

This sequence joins TRBV14 and TRBJ1-2; the match to TRBD1 covers 7 bases. CDR3 length: 16 residues. The germline V gene encodes CDR1 SGHDN and CDR2 FVKESK. V gave up 4 bases and J gave up 3 bases; unmatched junction bases: 11. The CDR3 region is CASSLGTDSPYYGYTF. In nucleotides, the CDR3 is TGTGCCAGCAGCCTCGGGACAGATAGTCCATACTATGGCTACACCTTC.

V usage is TRBV7-2 and J usage is TRBJ2-3, with D tentatively TRBD1 (6 bases). The V end lost 5 bases, the J end lost 0 bases, and 12 bases lay between the germline ends. Germline V gene lookup returns CDR1 SGHTA and CDR2 FQGNSA. The CDR3 totals 15 residues. The CDR3 loop reads CASSPQGQSTDTQYF. The CDR3 DNA reads as TGTGCCAGCAGCCCCCAGGGGCAGAGCACAGATACGCAGTATTTT.

CDR3 residues: CASSSDEENEQFF. As DNA, the CDR3 is TGTGCCAGCAGCTCCGACGAGGAGAATGAGCAGTTCTTC. The chain employs TRBV13 and TRBJ2-1; D is unclear. Germline V gene sequence: CDR1 PRHDT, CDR2 FYEKMQ (reference sequence). V lost 4 bases to trimming and J lost 7 bases, with 11 bases between them. This CDR3 is built from 13 residues.